The rows below give T cell receptor beta chains drawn from one sample of a study of Ad26.COV2.S vaccination and SARS-CoV-2 variants. TCRdb's table, derived via immunoSEQ multiplex PCR, lists solely in-frame clones and lacks some. The table has some 340,000 clones, approximately 80% seen once. The sequencing here drew on peripheral blood, taken in a trial of Ad26.COV2.S vaccine versus placebo. Receptors were obtained from a person between 18 and 65 years old who received the Ad26.COV2.S COVID-19 vaccine or a placebo. Each CDR3 is given with its conserved first and last residue. D genes are given only for firm matches. Rows may omit the clone size; those that give it use once, few, many or a size class.

cdr3_length,d_call,j_call,clone_size,v_call,cdr3_aa,cdr3_nt
15,-,TRBJ1-1,medium-sized,TRBV14,CASSQVYRLNTEAFF,TGTGCCAGCAGCCAAGTTTACAGATTGAACACTGAAGCTTTCTTT
15,-,TRBJ1-5,-,TRBV2,CASRTGTVHNQPQHF,TGTGCCAGCAGAACTGGCACAGTCCACAATCAGCCCCAGCATTTT
15,-,TRBJ1-4,-,TRBV5-1,CASSRSQSTNEKLFF,TGCGCCAGCAGCCGTAGTCAGTCAACTAATGAAAAACTGTTTTTT
14,-,TRBJ1-2,-,TRBV5-6,CASSFGPQNYGYTF,TGTGCCAGCAGCTTTGGTCCCCAAAACTATGGCTACACCTTC
16,TRBD1,TRBJ2-2,-,TRBV9,CASSARQGSNTGELFF,TGTGCCAGCAGCGCCCGACAGGGGTCGAACACCGGGGAGCTGTTTTTT
15,TRBD1,TRBJ2-7,-,TRBV5-1,CASSLAGTGTYEQYF,TGCGCCAGCAGCTTGGCCGGGACAGGCACCTACGAGCAGTACTTC
12,-,TRBJ1-1,-,TRBV2,CASQGSGTEAFF,TGTGCCTCGCAGGGCAGTGGGACTGAAGCTTTCTTT
12,-,TRBJ1-3,few,TRBV18,CASSPSTDTIYF,TGTGCCAGCTCACCATCAACGGACACCATATATTTT
15,TRBD2,TRBJ2-3,once,TRBV3-1/TRBV3-2,CASSPGLAGRDTQYF,TGTGCCAGCAGCCCGGGACTAGCGGGGAGAGATACGCAGTATTTT
14,TRBD1,TRBJ2-7,-,TRBV19,CASSISQGAYEQYF,TGTGCCAGTAGTATTTCTCAGGGGGCCTACGAGCAGTACTTC
16,TRBD1,TRBJ2-5,-,TRBV18,CASSPPTGGYIETQYF,TGTGCCAGCTCACCACCGACAGGGGGCTACATAGAGACCCAGTACTTC
14,-,TRBJ1-1,-,TRBV5-6,CASSLGQRNTEAFF,TGTGCCAGCAGCTTGGGACAGAGGAACACTGAAGCTTTCTTT
11,-,TRBJ2-3,-,TRBV4-1,CASSQLDTQYF,TGCGCCAGCAGCCAATTGGATACGCAGTATTTT
14,-,TRBJ1-2,-,TRBV28,CASSLKGVNYGYTF,TGTGCCAGCAGTTTGAAAGGGGTTAACTATGGCTACACCTTC
14,-,TRBJ1-1,once,TRBV28,CASMVGWRNTEAFF,TGTGCCAGCATGGTAGGCTGGAGGAACACTGAAGCTTTCTTT
16,-,TRBJ2-2,-,TRBV5-1,CASSLWDFINTGELFF,TGCGCCAGCAGCTTGTGGGACTTTATAAACACCGGGGAGCTGTTTTTT
14,-,TRBJ2-7,-,TRBV18,CASSPPSSSYEQYF,TGTGCCAGCTCACCGCCGTCAAGCTCCTACGAGCAGTACTTC
15,-,TRBJ2-7,-,TRBV27,CASSLSTGSNYEQYF,TGTGCCAGCAGTTTATCTACAGGGTCTAATTACGAGCAGTACTTC
15,TRBD1,TRBJ1-2,-,TRBV4-1,CASSQSRTGVDGYTF,TGCGCCAGCAGCCAAAGCCGGACAGGGGTCGATGGCTACACCTTC
15,-,TRBJ2-5,once,TRBV9,CASSVAGQGGETQYF,TGTGCCAGCAGCGTGGCTGGGCAGGGTGGAGAGACCCAGTACTTC
13,-,TRBJ2-7,few,TRBV11-3,CASSSSTGWEQYF,TGTGCCAGCAGCTCTTCGACAGGTTGGGAGCAGTACTTC
16,TRBD1,TRBJ2-7,once,TRBV4-1,CASSQDLVTGTYEQYF,TGCGCCAGCAGCCAAGATCTGGTGACAGGGACCTACGAGCAGTACTTC
15,TRBD1,TRBJ1-1,-,TRBV5-1,CASSPISDRGTEAFF,TGCGCCAGCAGCCCTATCTCGGACAGGGGCACTGAAGCTTTCTTT
15,-,TRBJ1-1,many,TRBV6-5,CASSLHPVTNTEAFF,TGTGCCAGCAGTCTTCACCCCGTCACGAACACTGAAGCTTTCTTT
13,-,TRBJ1-6,-,TRBV7-9,CAASGQGNSPLHF,TGTGCCGCTTCGGGGCAGGGAAATTCACCCCTCCACTTT
14,-,TRBJ1-5,many,TRBV9,CASSVAPYNQPQHF,TGTGCCAGCAGCGTAGCCCCCTACAATCAGCCCCAGCATTTT
11,-,TRBJ1-1,-,TRBV25-1,CASTRGPEAFF,TGTGCCAGTACTAGGGGACCTGAAGCTTTCTTT
14,-,TRBJ1-6,-,TRBV6-1,CASSEVTALSPLHF,TGTGCCAGCAGTGAAGTTACAGCTCTGTCACCCCTCCACTTT